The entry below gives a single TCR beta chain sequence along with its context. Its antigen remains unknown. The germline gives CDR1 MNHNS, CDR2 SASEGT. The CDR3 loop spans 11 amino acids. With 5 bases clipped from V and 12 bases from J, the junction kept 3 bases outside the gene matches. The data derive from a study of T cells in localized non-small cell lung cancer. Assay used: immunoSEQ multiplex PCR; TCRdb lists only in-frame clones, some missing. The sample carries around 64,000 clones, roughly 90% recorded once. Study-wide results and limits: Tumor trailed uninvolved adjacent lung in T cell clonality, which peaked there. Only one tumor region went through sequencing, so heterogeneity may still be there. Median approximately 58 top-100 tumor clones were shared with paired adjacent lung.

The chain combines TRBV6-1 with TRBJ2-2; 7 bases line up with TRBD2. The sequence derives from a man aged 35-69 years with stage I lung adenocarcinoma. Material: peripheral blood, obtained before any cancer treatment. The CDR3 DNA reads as TGTGCCAGCAGTTACGGGGGGAAGCTGTTTTTT. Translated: CASSYGGKLFF.